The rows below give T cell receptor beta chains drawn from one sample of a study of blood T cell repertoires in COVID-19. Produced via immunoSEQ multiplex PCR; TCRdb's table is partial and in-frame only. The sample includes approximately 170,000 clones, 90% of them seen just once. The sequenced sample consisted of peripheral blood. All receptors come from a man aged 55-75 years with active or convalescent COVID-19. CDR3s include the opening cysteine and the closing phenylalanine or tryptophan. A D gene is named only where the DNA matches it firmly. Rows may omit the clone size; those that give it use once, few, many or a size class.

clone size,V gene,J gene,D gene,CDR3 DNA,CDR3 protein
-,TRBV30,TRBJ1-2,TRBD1,TGTGCCTGGAGTGCCGGGACAGGGACTGGCTACACCTTC,CAWSAGTGTGYTF
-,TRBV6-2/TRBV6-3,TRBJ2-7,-,TGTGCCAGCAGTTACAAACGAGGGGGGGTCACACCCTACGAGCAGTACTTC,CASSYKRGGVTPYEQYF
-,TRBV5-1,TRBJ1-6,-,TGCGCCAGCAGCTTAAAGGGGCAGGATTCACCCCTCCACTTT,CASSLKGQDSPLHF
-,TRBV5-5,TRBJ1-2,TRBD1,TGTGCCAGCAGCTTGGGGACAGGGCCCGGCTACACCTTC,CASSLGTGPGYTF
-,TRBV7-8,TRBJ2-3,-,TGTGCCAGCAGCTTAGCGGACTACGGAGATACGCAGTATTTT,CASSLADYGDTQYF
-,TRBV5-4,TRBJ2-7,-,TGTGCCAGCAGCCGAGTTGGCGGGGGCCCCACACACTTC,CASSRVGGGPTHF
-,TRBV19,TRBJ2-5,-,TGTGCCAGTAACACCCGAACCGGGGTACAAGAGACCCAGTACTTC,CASNTRTGVQETQYF
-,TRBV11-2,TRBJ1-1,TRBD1,TGTGCCAGCAGCTTAGATCCAGGGGGCAGGACTGAAGCTTTCTTT,CASSLDPGGRTEAFF
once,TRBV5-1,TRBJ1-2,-,TGCGCCAGCAGCTCAACAGGTACCACTAACTATGGCTACACCTTC,CASSSTGTTNYGYTF
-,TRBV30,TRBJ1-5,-,TGTGCCTGGCGTCCGGGTCACAATCAGCCCCAGCATTTT,CAWRPGHNQPQHF
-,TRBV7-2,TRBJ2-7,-,TGTGCCAGCAGCTTGTCCCGAGGGAACGAGCAGTACTTC,CASSLSRGNEQYF
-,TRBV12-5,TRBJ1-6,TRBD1,TGTGCTAGTGGTTTGGTAAAGGGGGCGCCGGAATTTTCACCCCTCCACTTT,CASGLVKGAPEFSPLHF
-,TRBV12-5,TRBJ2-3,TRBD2,TGTGCTAGTGGTTTGGGGGGACTAGCGGGAGGTCGGGGCACAGATACGCAGTATTTT,CASGLGGLAGGRGTDTQYF
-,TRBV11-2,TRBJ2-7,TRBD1,TGTGCCAGCAGCATAGGACAGGGCTACGAGCAGTACTTC,CASSIGQGYEQYF
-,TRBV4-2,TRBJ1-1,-,TGTGCCAGCAGCCAAGCCCGGACAGCCGGGACTGAAGCTTTCTTT,CASSQARTAGTEAFF
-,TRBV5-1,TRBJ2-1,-,TGCGCCAGCAGCTTGGAGGGGTTCTACAATGAGCAGTTCTTC,CASSLEGFYNEQFF
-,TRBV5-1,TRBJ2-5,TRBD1,TGCGCCAGCAGCTTTACAGGGGGACAAGAGACCCAGTACTTC,CASSFTGGQETQYF
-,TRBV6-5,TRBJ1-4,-,TGTGCCAGCAGCTCCAGTGGTGCAACTAATGAAAAACTGTTTTTT,CASSSSGATNEKLFF
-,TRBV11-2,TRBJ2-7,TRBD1,TGTGCCAGCAGCTTACGGACAGGGGGATACTACGAGCAGTACTTC,CASSLRTGGYYEQYF
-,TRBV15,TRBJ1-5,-,TGTGCCACCAGCAGGACAGATACAACGCAGCCCCAGCATTTT,CATSRTDTTQPQHF
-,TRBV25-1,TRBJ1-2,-,TGTGCCAGCAGTGAATTAAATAGGGGAAGTATCGGCTACACCTTC,CASSELNRGSIGYTF
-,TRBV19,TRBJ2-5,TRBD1,TGTGCCAGTAGCGAGGGACAGGGGGAAGAGACCCAGTACTTC,CASSEGQGEETQYF
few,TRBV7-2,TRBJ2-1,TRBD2,TGTGCCAGCAGCTTAGTTCTAGCGGGAGGGAATGAGCAGTTCTTC,CASSLVLAGGNEQFF
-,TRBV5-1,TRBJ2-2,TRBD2,TGCGCCAGCAGCTTGGGAACCGGGACTAGCGGGATGGCCGGGGAGCTGTTTTTT,CASSLGTGTSGMAGELFF
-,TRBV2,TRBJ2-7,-,TGTGCCAGCAGCGAACGTCCACAGGGCAACTACGAGCAGTACTTC,CASSERPQGNYEQYF
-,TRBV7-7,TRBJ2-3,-,TGTGCCAGCAGCTTAGGCGTCGCAGATACGCAGTATTTT,CASSLGVADTQYF
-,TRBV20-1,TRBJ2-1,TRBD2,TGCAGTGCAAGTAGCGGGACGCAGTCCTACAATGAGCAGTTCTTC,CSASSGTQSYNEQFF
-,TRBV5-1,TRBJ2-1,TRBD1,TGCGCCAGCAGCACGGGACAGGGCATCTACAATGAGCAGTTCTTC,CASSTGQGIYNEQFF
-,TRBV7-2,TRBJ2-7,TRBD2,TGTGCCAGCAGCTACCTGACTAGCGGGAACTACGAGCAGTACTTC,CASSYLTSGNYEQYF
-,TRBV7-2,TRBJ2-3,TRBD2,TGTGCCAGCAGCCGGACTAGCGGGGGGAGCACAGATACGCAGTATTTT,CASSRTSGGSTDTQYF
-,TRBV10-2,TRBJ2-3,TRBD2,TGCGCCAGCAGTTTGGGGGGACTAGCTCCGTATTTT,CASSLGGLAPYF
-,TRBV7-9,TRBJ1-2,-,TGTGCCAGCAGCTCCGACACCTATGGCTACACCTTC,CASSSDTYGYTF
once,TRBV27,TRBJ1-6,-,TGTGCCAGCAGTTGGGGGCGTAATTCACCCCTCCACTTT,CASSWGRNSPLHF
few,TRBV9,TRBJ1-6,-,TGTGCCAGCAGAAGAGCAGGGATGGGGAATTCACCCCTCCACTTT,CASRRAGMGNSPLHF
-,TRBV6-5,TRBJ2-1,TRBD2,TGTGCCAGCACCCGGGGGGGTGGGCTCAATGAGCAGTTCTTC,CASTRGGGLNEQFF
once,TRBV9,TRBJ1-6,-,TGTGCCAGCAGCGCAACGTCAGGGGACTCACCCCTCCACTTT,CASSATSGDSPLHF
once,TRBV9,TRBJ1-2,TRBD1,TGTGCCAGCAGCATCACCGGGACAGGGAACTATGGCTACACCTTC,CASSITGTGNYGYTF
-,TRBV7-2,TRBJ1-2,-,TGTGCCAGCAGCTTAGATATTCCAGGGGGCTACACCTTC,CASSLDIPGGYTF
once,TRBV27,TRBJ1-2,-,TGTGCCAGCAGTTTATCCCCCGCGACAGCCGGGAGTGGCTACACCTTC,CASSLSPATAGSGYTF
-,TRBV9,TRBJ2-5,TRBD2,TGTGCCAGCAGCGCCCGACTAGCGGGGGGTCAAGAGACCCAGTACTTC,CASSARLAGGQETQYF
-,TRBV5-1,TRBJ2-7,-,TGCGCCAGCAGCGTCGGCGGGACCCAACTGTCGTCCTACGAGCAGTACTTC,CASSVGGTQLSSYEQYF
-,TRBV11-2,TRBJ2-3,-,TGTGCCAGCAGCTTAGGGGCAGCTCCTAGCACAGATACGCAGTATTTT,CASSLGAAPSTDTQYF
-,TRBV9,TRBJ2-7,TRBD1,TGTGCCAGCAGCGCTCCCACCGGGACAGGGGACGAGCAGTACTTC,CASSAPTGTGDEQYF
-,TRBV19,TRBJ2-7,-,TGTGCCCGCAGGAGGGCCTTCTCCTACGAGCAGTACTTC,CARRRAFSYEQYF
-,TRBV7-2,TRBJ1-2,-,TGTGCCAGCAGCTTACCCCCTACAGGGAACTATGGCTACACCTTC,CASSLPPTGNYGYTF
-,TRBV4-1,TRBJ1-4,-,TGCGCCAGCAGCCAAGGGAGGAATAGGGAAAAACTGTTTTTT,CASSQGRNREKLFF
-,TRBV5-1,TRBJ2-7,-,TGCGCCAGCAGCTTGGAGGGGACTGGCGGGTGGGGGCAGTACTTC,CASSLEGTGGWGQYF
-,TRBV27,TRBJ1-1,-,TGTGCCAGCAGTTTATCGGAGGGGACTGAAGCTTTCTTT,CASSLSEGTEAFF
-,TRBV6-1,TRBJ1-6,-,TGTGCCAGCAGTGTCATTGGGGCAGGGGATAATTCACCCCTCCACTTT,CASSVIGAGDNSPLHF
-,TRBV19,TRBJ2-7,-,TGTGCCAGTAGTATAGATCCCAGGTACGAGCAGTACTTC,CASSIDPRYEQYF
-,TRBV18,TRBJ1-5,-,TGTGCCAGCTCCCGCGAGGAGGGGAATCAGCCCCAGCATTTT,CASSREEGNQPQHF